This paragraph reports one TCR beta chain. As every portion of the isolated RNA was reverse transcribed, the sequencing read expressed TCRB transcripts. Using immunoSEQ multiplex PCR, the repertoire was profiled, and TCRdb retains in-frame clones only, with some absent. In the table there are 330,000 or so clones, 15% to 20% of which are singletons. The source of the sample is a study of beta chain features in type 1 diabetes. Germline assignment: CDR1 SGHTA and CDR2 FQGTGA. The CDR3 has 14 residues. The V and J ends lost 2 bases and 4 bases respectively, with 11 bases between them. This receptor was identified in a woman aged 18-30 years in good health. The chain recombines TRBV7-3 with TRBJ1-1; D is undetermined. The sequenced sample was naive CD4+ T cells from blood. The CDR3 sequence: CASSLDSISTEAFF. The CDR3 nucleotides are TGTGCCAGCAGCTTAGACTCAATCAGCACTGAAGCTTTCTTT. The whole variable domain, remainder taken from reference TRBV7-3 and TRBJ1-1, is GAGVSQTPSNKVTEKGKYVELRCDPISGHTALYWYRQSLGQGPEFLIYFQGTGAADDSGLPNDRFFAVRPEGSVSTLKIQRTERGDSAVYLCASSLDSISTEAFFGQGTRLTVV.